The 24 T cell receptor beta chains presented below share a single source sample, sequenced in a study of T cells in Graves' hyperthyroidism and ophthalmopathy. TCR beta CDR3 regions were amplified from RNA. First-round RT-PCR of the TCR CDR3 relied on the HTBI primer set. MiXCR, run by TCRdb on the multiplex PCR reads, gives a single entry per CDR3 protein. The sample contains under 350,000 distinct CDR3 sequences, 15% to 20% of which appear only once. Sequenced input: blood. The receptors stem from a woman between 50 and 59 years old with Graves' hyperthyroidism.

This clonotype was seen ten or more times. This chain joins TRBV10-3 and TRBJ2-5, with D unclear. The CDR3 consists of 13 residues. Germline V gene sequence: CDR1 ENHRY, CDR2 SYGVKD. V lost 0 bases, J lost 3 bases, and 5 bases lay in between. This CDR3 reads CAISESGEETQYF. The CDR3 region has the DNA TGTGCCATCAGTGAGTCCGGTGAAGAGACCCAGTACTTC.

The sample holds a few counts of this clonotype. This chain connects TRBV6-1 to TRBJ2-1, with 8 bases fitting TRBD2. Germline V lookup: CDR1 MNHNS, CDR2 SASEGT. J lost 2 bases, V lost 5 bases, and 5 bases had no gene match. The CDR3 spans 15 residues. CDR3 protein: CASSPSGGTYNEQFF. The DNA of the CDR3 is TGTGCCAGCAGTCCCAGCGGGGGAACCTACAATGAGCAGTTCTTC.

This clonotype was counted a few times. A far bigger clonotype differs at one base, so this is likely a read error. The chain recombines TRBV7-2 with TRBJ2-7; no definite D call. Trimming removed 1 base at V and 6 bases at J, with 4 bases between. This CDR3 spans 11 amino acids. Germline assignment: CDR1 SGHTA and CDR2 FQGNSA. The CDR3 spells CASSLGAEQYF. The DNA of the CDR3 is TGTGCCAGCAGCTTAGGGGCCGAGCAGTACTTC.

This rearrangement joins TRBV30 to TRBJ2-2; TRBD1 matches 7 bases. CDR1 and CDR2 (germline): GTSNPN, SVGIG (reference sequence). Trimming cost V 5 bases and J 4 bases; bases outside gene matches: 10. The CDR3 covers 15 residues. CDR3: CAWEPGQPSTGELFF. The CDR3, as DNA: TGTGCCTGGGAACCGGGACAGCCATCCACCGGGGAGCTGTTTTTT. Full variable domain (rest looked up from reference TRBV30 and TRBJ2-2): SQTIHQWPATLVQPVGSPLSLECTVEGTSNPNLYWYRQAAGRGLQLLFYSVGIGQISSEVPQNLSASRPQDRQFILSSKKLLLSDSGFYLCAWEPGQPSTGELFFGEGSRLTVL.

In this sample, this clonotype turned up many times. The chain joins TRBV28 to TRBJ2-7, with 9 nucleotides matching TRBD1. There are 15 residues in the CDR3. Per germline, CDR1 MDHEN and CDR2 SYDVKM. The trim removed 4 bases at V and 5 bases at J, leaving 9 bases unmatched. The CDR3 spells CASSSAGTGSHEQYV. The CDR3 DNA reads TGTGCCAGCAGTTCCGCCGGGACAGGGTCCCACGAGCAGTACGTC.

V gene TRBV11-2 combines with J gene TRBJ2-2; 15 positions agree with TRBD2. Trimming at V came to 1 base and at J to 5 bases, leaving 5 bases not matched to a gene. The CDR3 runs 18 residues. Germline loops: CDR1 SGHAT, CDR2 FQNNGV. The CDR3 sequence: CASSLGTSGRAVTGELFF. The CDR3 bases are TGTGCCAGCAGCTTAGGGACTAGCGGGAGGGCCGTGACCGGGGAGCTGTTTTTT. Full variable domain (missing parts from reference TRBV11-2 and TRBJ2-2): EAGVAQSPRYKIIEKRQSVAFWCNPISGHATLYWYQQILGQGPKLLIQFQNNGVVDDSQLPKDRFSAERLKGVDSTLKIQPAKLEDSAVYLCASSLGTSGRAVTGELFFGEGSRLTVL.

The chain combines TRBV6-1 with TRBJ1-5; unclear D gene. The germline gives CDR1 MNHNS, CDR2 SASEGT. CDR3 size: 15 residues. Trimming took 2 bases from V and 0 from J, leaving 8 bases between them. This CDR3 reads CASSEWAASNQPQHF. In DNA form, the CDR3 reads TGTGCCAGCAGTGAATGGGCGGCTAGCAATCAGCCCCAGCATTTT.

This clonotype was recorded many times. The chain couples TRBV6-6 to TRBJ2-1; 8 positions match TRBD1. This CDR3 is 15 amino acids long. Trimming cost V 2 bases and J 5 bases; bases outside gene matches: 5. The germline CDR1 and CDR2 sequences are MNHNY and SVGAGI (reference sequence). The CDR3 DNA reads as TGTGCCAGCAGTTACGTCGGACAGGGTAACAATGAGCAGTTCTTC. This encodes CASSYVGQGNNEQFF.

This clonotype was recorded many times. The chain combines TRBV12-3 or TRBV12-4 with TRBJ1-1; a possible D gene is TRBD1 (6 bases). Trimming cost V 8 bases and J 5 bases, with 21 bases left between them. CDR3 size: 15 residues. This chain's CDR3 is CASSLRGRGGTEAFF. DNA of the CDR3: TGTGCCAGCTCTCTACGCGGCAGGGGAGGGACTGAAGCTTTCTTT.

Of note for this clonotype: One end of the junction fails to match germline, which may point to a read error. V and J are TRBV5-1 and TRBJ2-1, with a weak D call TRBD1 (7 bases). CDR1 and CDR2 (germline): SGHRS, YFSETQ. The length of the CDR3 is 15 residues. CDR3 sequence: CASSPKATGRSEQFF. For the CDR3, the DNA is TGTGCCAGCAGCCCAAAGGCGACAGGGAGGAGTGAGCAGTTCTTC.

The J gene is TRBJ2-7, the V gene TRBV5-1; 7 positions match TRBD1. The germline gives CDR1 SGHRS, CDR2 YFSETQ. This CDR3 has 13 residues. V was clipped by 3 bases and J by 4 bases; unmatched bases: 4. The CDR3 spells CASSSTGRYEQYF. The CDR3 DNA sequence: TGCGCCAGCAGCTCGACAGGGAGATACGAGCAGTACTTC.

This clonotype turned up a few times. The chain uses TRBV2 and TRBJ1-2, with D possibly being TRBD1 (5 bases). V was clipped by 4 bases and J by 2 bases, with 11 bases between them. The CDR3 extends over 14 amino acids. Per germline, CDR1 SNHLY and CDR2 FYNNEI. CDR3: CASSVGGRNYGYTF. The CDR3 nucleotides read TGTGCCAGCAGTGTGGGGGGAAGAAACTATGGCTACACCTTC.

The V and J genes are TRBV27 and TRBJ1-2, with 8 bases matching TRBD1. CDR3 size: 15 residues. Germline trimming cut 9 bases from V and 2 bases from J; bases unmatched to any gene: 11. CDR1 and CDR2 (germline): MNHEY, SMNVEV (reference sequence). The CDR3 region has the DNA TGTGCCAGTTCAGATTTGGGACAGGAGAACTATGGCTACACCTTC. This gives the protein CASSDLGQENYGYTF.

The chain employs TRBV6-5 and TRBJ2-4; D gene unclear. This CDR3 is built from 14 residues. The germline CDR1 and CDR2 sequences are MNHEY and SVGAGI. V lost 4 bases, J lost 0 bases, and 7 bases lay in between. CDR3 sequence reads: CASSLAVAKNIQYF. In DNA, the CDR3 is TGTGCCAGCAGTTTGGCGGTAGCCAAAAACATTCAGTACTTC.

This clonotype was detected many times. J is TRBJ2-5 and V is TRBV2, with 8 bases identical to TRBD2. CDR1 and CDR2 from the germline V gene are SNHLY and FYNNEI. CDR3 size: 14 residues. The trim removed 4 bases at V and 5 bases at J, leaving 6 bases unmatched. The CDR3 sequence is CASSAGGPGETQYF. CDR3 coding DNA: TGTGCCAGCAGTGCGGGGGGGCCGGGGGAGACCCAGTACTTC.

This clonotype was recorded a few times. This chain joins TRBV27 and TRBJ1-1, with D hard to call. Deletions cut 6 bases from V and 10 bases from J, with 15 bases between. Germline CDR1 and CDR2: MNHEY and SMNVEV (reference sequence). CDR3 length: 12 amino acids. CDR3 DNA sequence: TGTGCCAGCAGCCAGACTCCTTCAAGAGCTTTCTTT. Translating gives CASSQTPSRAFF.

This clonotype was seen repeatedly, ten times or more. The chain carries TRBV29-1 and TRBJ1-1, with D perhaps matching TRBD1 (6 bases). The ends were cut back, 1 base at V and 11 bases at J, with 11 bases in the middle. The CDR3 contains 11 residues. Germline lookup yields CDR1 SQVTM and CDR2 ANQGSEA. CDR3: CSVEGTGHAFF. CDR3 DNA: TGCAGCGTTGAAGGTACAGGGCACGCTTTCTTT.

This clonotype appeared once. A much larger clone lies a single base off, so this may be a read error. This chain uses TRBV27 with TRBJ2-5, with D possibly being TRBD1 (6 bases). Germline CDR1 MNHEY, CDR2 SMNVEV (reference sequence). The CDR3 extends over 15 amino acids. CDR3: CVSSLGWAGEGTQYF. In DNA, the CDR3 is TGTGTCAGCAGTTTAGGGTGGGCAGGGGAAGGGACCCAGTACTTC.

This clonotype was recorded many times. The chain has TRBV7-9 and TRBJ2-3, with TRBD2 identical over 9 bases. V lost 3 bases to trimming and J lost 5 bases; unmatched junction nucleotides: 6. This CDR3 region has 15 residues. Germline lookup yields CDR1 SEHNR and CDR2 FQNEAQ (reference sequence). This CDR3 is CASSFETSGGDTQYF. The CDR3 DNA follows: TGTGCCAGCAGCTTTGAGACTAGCGGAGGAGATACGCAGTATTTT.

This clonotype was counted ten times or more. The chain links TRBV6-1 to TRBJ2-7, with TRBD1 identical over 9 bases. Germline V gene sequence: CDR1 MNHNS, CDR2 SASEGT. This CDR3 has 15 amino acids. J gave up 7 bases and V 4 bases, and 11 bases lay outside the gene matches. CDR3 DNA sequence: TGTGCCAGCAGTGTACTTACAGGGGGCGCATCAGAGCAGTACTTC. Translating it yields CASSVLTGGASEQYF.

This rearrangement joins TRBV2 to TRBJ2-2, with 7 bases fitting TRBD2. V lost 8 bases to trimming and J lost 5 bases; unmatched junction nucleotides: 5. CDR1 and CDR2 from the germline V gene are SNHLY and FYNNEI. The CDR3 totals 13 residues. The CDR3 DNA reads as TGTGCCAGCCAAGGAGCGGGGACCGGGGAGCTGTTTTTT. Protein product: CASQGAGTGELFF.

On this clonotype itself: Just one base apart from a much larger clone, this may be a read error. This chain links TRBV12-3 or TRBV12-4 with TRBJ2-7, with TRBD1 matching over 7 bases. CDR3 length equals 15 residues. The CDR3 sequence: CASSTQGNGAYEQHF. CDR3 nucleotide sequence: TGTGCCAGCAGTACACAGGGGAATGGGGCCTACGAGCAGCACTTC.

Regarding this clonotype: A clone one base away is much larger, so this may be a read error. The chain carries TRBV6-1 and TRBJ2-1; 12 nucleotides match TRBD2. This CDR3 has 14 residues. V was clipped by 8 bases and J by 6 bases; unmatched bases: 5. Per the germline V gene, CDR1 is MNHNS and CDR2 is SASEGT. The CDR3 DNA is TGTGCCAGCCTCTGGACTAGCGGGGCCAATGAGCAGTTCTTC. Amino acid sequence: CASLWTSGANEQFF.

This clonotype has more than one count but fewer than ten. The chain combines TRBV6-1 with TRBJ2-5; D not resolved. This CDR3 is 10 amino acids long. CDR1 and CDR2 from the germline V gene are MNHNS and SASEGT. Trimming removed 7 bases from V and 5 bases from J, with 5 bases in between. The CDR3: CASKVETQYF. The CDR3, as DNA: TGTGCCAGCAAGGTGGAGACCCAGTACTTC.